This TCR beta chain was sequenced in a study of neurological immune-mediated disorders. J gave up 6 bases and V 2 bases, and 5 bases lay outside the gene matches. The CDR3 extends over 14 amino acids. In germline, CDR1 is SGHRS, CDR2 YFSETQ. Specified time point: longitudinal time-point 1 (baseline). The study drew its healthy controls from blood bank volunteers in Maryland, USA. This clonotype has ten or more counts. Its target is unknown. Findings of the study overall: While HTLV-1-associated myelopathy showed the greatest TCR clonal expansion, multiple sclerosis showed the least, falling below healthy controls.

The authors made cDNA by 5'RACE with 10-nucleotide random UMIs. TCRdb passed the 5' RACE reads through MiXCR, listing each CDR3 protein once. The sample records around 69,000 distinct CDR3 sequences, approximately 10% being singletons. Sequencing used PBMCs. The gene calls are TRBV5-1 and TRBJ2-7; 10 bases fit TRBD1. The receptor was derived from a man younger than 40 in good health. CDR3 nucleotide sequence: TGCGCCAGCAGCTTATGGACAGGGGGAAGCGAGCAGTACTTC. It codes for CASSLWTGGSEQYF.